This T cell receptor (beta chain) was retrieved from a study of blood T cell repertoires in COVID-19. On the study more broadly: Whether acute or convalescent, the COVID-19 samples came from the United States, Italy and Spain. The cDNA or gDNA used as material had been derived from T cells, B-cell-depleted T cells, or PBMCs.

This CDR3 has 14 amino acids. Trimming shortened V by 8 bases and J by 0 bases, and 10 bases separated the two germline ends. CDR1 and CDR2 from the germline V gene are MNHEY and SVGAGI. Per the authors' pipeline: Amplification from reference gene primers served as the basis for estimated nucleated cell counts. Libraries were prepared by immunoSEQ multiplex PCR; TCRdb keeps only in-frame clonotypes and omits some of them. V, J and clone size were drawn from that table, and D and trimming were deduced from the DNA. The profile shows 15,000 to 20,000 clones, approximately 80% of them singletons. J is TRBJ2-2 and V is TRBV6-5; D might be TRBD1 (5 bases). Sequenced material: peripheral blood. This receptor was taken from a man aged 55 to 70 with active or convalescent COVID-19. In nucleotides, the CDR3 is TGTGCCAGCTCAGGGCCAGCGAACACCGGGGAGCTGTTTTTT. Protein sequence: CASSGPANTGELFF.